This T cell receptor (beta chain) appears in the sequencing data of a study of T cells expressing NK-cell markers. Each CDR3 protein gets one entry in TCRdb, which reprocessed the 5' RACE reads and gives no DNA. The sample spans over 150,000 distinct CDR3 sequences; the ten largest clones claim around 35%. The CDR3 consists of 15 residues. Germline V gene lookup returns CDR1 SGHRS and CDR2 YFSETQ. The receptor's source is a woman in her forties or fifties in good health. This sequence joins TRBV5-1 and TRBJ2-7; as DNA is missing, the TRBD1 call by TCRdb cannot be tested. Sequenced material: blood T cells: a sorted CD56 or NKG2C T cell subset, CD4+ or CD8+ T cells, or bulk PBMC T cells (not recorded which). The CDR3 is CASSFESREVDEQYF.